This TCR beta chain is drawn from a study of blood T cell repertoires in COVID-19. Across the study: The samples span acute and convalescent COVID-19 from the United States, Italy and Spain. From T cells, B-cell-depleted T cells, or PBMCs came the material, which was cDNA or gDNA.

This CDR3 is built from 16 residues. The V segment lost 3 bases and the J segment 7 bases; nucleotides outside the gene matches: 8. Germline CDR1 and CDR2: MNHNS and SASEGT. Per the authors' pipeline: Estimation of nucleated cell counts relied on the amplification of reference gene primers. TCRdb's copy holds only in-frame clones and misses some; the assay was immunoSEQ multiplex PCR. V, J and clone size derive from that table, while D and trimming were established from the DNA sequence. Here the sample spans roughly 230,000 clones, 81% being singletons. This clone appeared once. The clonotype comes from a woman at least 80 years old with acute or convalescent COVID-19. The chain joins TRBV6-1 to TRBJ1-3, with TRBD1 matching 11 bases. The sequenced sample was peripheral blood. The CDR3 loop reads CASSDPSRDRGNTIYF. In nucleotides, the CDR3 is TGTGCCAGCAGTGACCCGAGCCGGGACAGGGGGAACACCATATATTTT.